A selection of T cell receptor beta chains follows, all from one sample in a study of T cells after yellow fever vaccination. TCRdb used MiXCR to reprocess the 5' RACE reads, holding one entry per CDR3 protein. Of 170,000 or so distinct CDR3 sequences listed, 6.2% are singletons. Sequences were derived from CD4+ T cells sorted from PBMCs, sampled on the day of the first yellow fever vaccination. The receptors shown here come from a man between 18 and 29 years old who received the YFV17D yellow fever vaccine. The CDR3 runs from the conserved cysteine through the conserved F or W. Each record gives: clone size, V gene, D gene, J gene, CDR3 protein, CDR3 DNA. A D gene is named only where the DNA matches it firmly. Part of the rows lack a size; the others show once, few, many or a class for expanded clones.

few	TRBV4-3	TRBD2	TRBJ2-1	CASGGTSGDTAGNEQFF	TGCGCCAGCGGTGGGACTAGCGGGGATACCGCTGGGAATGAGCAGTTCTTC
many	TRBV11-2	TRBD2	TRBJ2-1	CASSLDLDGGFDNEQFF	TGTGCCAGCAGCTTAGATCTGGACGGGGGGTTCGACAATGAGCAGTTCTTC
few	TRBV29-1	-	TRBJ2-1	CSVEDRQSGSYNEQFF	TGCAGCGTTGAAGACCGTCAAAGCGGTAGCTACAATGAGCAGTTCTTC
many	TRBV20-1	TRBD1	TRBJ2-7	CSARPQGLTYEQYF	TGCAGTGCTAGACCACAGGGGTTGACCTACGAGCAGTACTTC
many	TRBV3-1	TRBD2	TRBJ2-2	CASSQGLAGATGELFF	TGTGCCAGCAGCCAAGGTCTAGCGGGAGCAACCGGGGAGCTGTTTTTT
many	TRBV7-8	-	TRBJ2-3	CASAPSTDTQYF	TGTGCCAGCGCCCCGAGCACAGATACGCAGTATTTT
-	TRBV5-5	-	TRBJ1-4	CASSWGLPTNEKLFF	TGTGCCAGCAGCTGGGGACTTCCAACTAATGAAAAACTGTTTTTT
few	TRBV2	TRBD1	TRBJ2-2	CASGQGNTGELFF	TGTGCCAGCGGACAGGGGAACACCGGGGAGCTGTTTTTT
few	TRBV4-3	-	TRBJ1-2	CASSQDPGYGYTF	TGCGCCAGCAGCCAAGATCCCGGCTATGGCTACACCTTC
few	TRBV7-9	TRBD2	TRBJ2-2	CASSLLWLAGTGELFF	TGTGCCAGCAGCTTGCTCTGGCTAGCGGGCACCGGGGAGCTGTTTTTT
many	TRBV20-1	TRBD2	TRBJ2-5	CSGSGGTKETQYF	TGCAGTGGAAGCGGGGGGACAAAAGAGACCCAGTACTTC
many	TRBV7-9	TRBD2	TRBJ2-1	CASRSSGGAKNEQFF	TGTGCCAGCAGATCGAGCGGGGGGGCCAAGAATGAGCAGTTCTTC
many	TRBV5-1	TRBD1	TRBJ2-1	CASSRGQGGYEQFF	TGCGCCAGCAGCAGGGGACAGGGGGGGTATGAGCAGTTCTTC
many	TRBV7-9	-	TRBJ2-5	CASSPVRRWQRVQTQYF	TGTGCCAGCAGCCCAGTGCGGAGGTGGCAGCGGGTTCAGACCCAGTACTTC
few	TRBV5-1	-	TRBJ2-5	CASSLEGRWETQYF	TGCGCCAGCAGCTTGGAAGGTCGATGGGAGACCCAGTACTTC
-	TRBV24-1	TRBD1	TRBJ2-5	CATSDSGTGQETQYF	TGTGCCACCAGTGATTCCGGGACAGGTCAAGAGACCCAGTACTTC
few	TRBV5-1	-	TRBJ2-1	CASSLESVRGEQFF	TGCGCCAGCAGCTTGGAATCCGTCCGGGGGGAGCAGTTCTTC
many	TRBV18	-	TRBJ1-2	CASSDVRTGSVSYTF	TGTGCCAGCTCCGACGTCCGAACAGGTTCTGTTAGCTACACCTTC
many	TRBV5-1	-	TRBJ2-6	CASSLDVAGANVLTF	TGCGCCAGCAGCTTGGATGTTGCTGGGGCCAACGTCCTGACTTTC
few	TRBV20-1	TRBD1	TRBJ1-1	CSATQGARTEAFF	TGCAGTGCTACTCAGGGGGCGCGGACTGAAGCTTTCTTT
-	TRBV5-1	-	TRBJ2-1	CASSTTGTPVEEQFF	TGCGCCAGCAGCACGACCGGGACCCCGGTAGAGGAGCAGTTCTTC
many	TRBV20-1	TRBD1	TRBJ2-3	CSAGTVLLSTDTQYF	TGCAGTGCAGGGACAGTTTTACTAAGCACAGATACGCAGTATTTT
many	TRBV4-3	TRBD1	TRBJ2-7	CASSQAGTGVGYEQYF	TGCGCCAGCAGCCAAGCCGGGACAGGGGTCGGCTACGAGCAGTACTTC
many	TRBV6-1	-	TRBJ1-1	CASTNGGLSNTEAFF	TGTGCCAGCACTAACGGGGGGCTCTCGAACACTGAAGCTTTCTTT
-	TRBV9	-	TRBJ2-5	CASRVWEETQYF	TGTGCCAGCAGGGTTTGGGAGGAGACCCAGTACTTC
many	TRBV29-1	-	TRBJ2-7	CSGTDGSYEQYF	TGCAGCGGGACGGATGGTTCCTACGAGCAGTACTTC
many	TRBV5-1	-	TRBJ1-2	CASRPVLGGYTF	TGCGCCAGCAGGCCAGTCTTGGGGGGCTACACCTTC
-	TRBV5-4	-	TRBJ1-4	CASSLAGLGEKLFF	TGTGCCAGCAGCTTGGCTGGGTTGGGTGAAAAACTGTTTTTT
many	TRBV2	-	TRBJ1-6	CASSGTGPGNSPLHF	TGTGCCAGCAGCGGTACAGGGCCGGGTAATTCACCCCTCCACTTT
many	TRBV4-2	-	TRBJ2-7	CASSQDNRASYEQYF	TGTGCCAGCAGCCAGGATAACAGAGCCTCCTACGAGCAGTACTTC
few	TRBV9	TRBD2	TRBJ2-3	CASSVDAGGRTDTQYF	TGTGCCAGCAGCGTAGATGCGGGGGGCCGGACAGATACGCAGTATTTT
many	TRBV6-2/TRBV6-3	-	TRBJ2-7	CASSHGTLYYEQYF	TGTGCCAGCAGTCACGGGACATTGTACTACGAGCAGTACTTC
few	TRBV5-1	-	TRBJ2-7	CASSLWDGSYEQYF	TGCGCCAGCAGCCTCTGGGACGGATCCTACGAGCAGTACTTC
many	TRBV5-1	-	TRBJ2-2	CASSLEPTSSYTGELFF	TGCGCCAGCAGCTTAGAACCTACGTCATCTTACACCGGGGAGCTGTTTTTT
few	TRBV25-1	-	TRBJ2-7	CASSDPRRTQYF	TGTGCCAGCAGTGATCCCCGACGGACGCAGTACTTC
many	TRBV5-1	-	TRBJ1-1	CASSLEWPTGTEAFF	TGCGCCAGCAGCTTGGAATGGCCTACGGGGACTGAAGCTTTCTTT
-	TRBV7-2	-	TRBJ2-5	CASSLGLKTQYF	TGTGCCAGCAGCTTAGGGTTAAAGACCCAGTACTTC